This TCR beta chain comes out of a study of CD8 T cells in Susac syndrome. Looking at the study overall: Patients with Susac syndrome were therapy-naive, taking corticosteroids, with some also receiving intravenous immunoglobulin, or taking intravenous immunoglobulin alone at the time their blood was drawn. Study outcomes and limitations: The total CD8+ repertoires contained roughly 17 Susac-specific public clones, and the CD8+ TEMRA repertoires contained 4 to 6.

After extraction with the RNeasy kit, about 0.45 to 1 ug of the RNA was reverse transcribed using random hexamers. Each CDR3 protein gets one entry after TCRdb re-called the immunoSEQ multiplex PCR reads with MiXCR. The profile shows 75,000 to 100,000 distinct CDR3 sequences, roughly 94% of them singletons. The V and J ends lost 0 bases and 5 bases respectively, with 17 bases between them. The CDR3 length is 17 residues. A note on this clonotype: Antigen unknown.

Sequences were obtained from CD8+ T cells from PBMCs. The chain couples TRBV12-3 or TRBV12-4 to TRBJ2-1, with D unresolved. The TCR was taken from a human donor with Susac syndrome. CDR3 loop: CASSLAAFSVHHNEQFF. The DNA for the CDR3 is TGTGCCAGCAGTTTAGCGGCGTTTTCTGTCCACCACAATGAGCAGTTCTTC.